This is a list of T cell receptor beta chains from one sample in a study of OX40 agonist ivuxolimab in advanced cancers. The repertoire was sequenced with immunoSEQ multiplex PCR; TCRdb's copy has only in-frame clones and lacks some. Among under 85,000 clones, approximately 86% were seen once, and the ten largest hold approximately 0.8%. The sample consisted of CD4+ or CD8+ T cells sorted from blood, taken in a trial of the OX40 agonist ivuxolimab. The receptors originated from an adult with an advanced solid tumor such as melanoma, head and neck, liver or kidney cancer. Each CDR3 is given with its conserved first and last residue. D genes are given only for firm matches. The size entry is marked missing in some rows and otherwise reads once, few, many or a size class.

>15|.|.|TRBV7-3|TRBJ2-1
CASSLGGPTVHEQFF
TGTGCCAGCAGCTTGGGGGGCCCCACGGTACATGAGCAGTTCTTC
>18|TRBD2|.|TRBV7-9|TRBJ2-4
CASSLALETSGTKNIQYF
TGTGCCAGCAGCTTAGCGCTAGAGACTAGCGGGACTAAAAACATTCAGTACTTC
>14|TRBD2|.|TRBV30|TRBJ2-2
CAWSPGGDTGELFF
TGTGCCTGGAGTCCGGGGGGGGACACCGGGGAGCTGTTTTTT
>14|TRBD1|once|TRBV19|TRBJ1-5
CASRRDRGHQPQHF
TGTGCCAGTCGCCGGGACAGGGGTCATCAGCCCCAGCATTTT
>17|TRBD1|.|TRBV18|TRBJ2-1
CASSPRTGKGDNNEQFF
TGTGCCAGCTCACCGCGGACAGGCAAAGGGGATAACAATGAGCAGTTCTTC
>11|.|.|TRBV6-5|TRBJ1-1
CASSQGSEAFF
TGTGCCAGCAGCCAGGGATCTGAAGCTTTCTTT
>15|TRBD1|once|TRBV6-5|TRBJ2-7
CASSRGQGHYYEQYF
TGTGCCAGCAGCCGGGGACAGGGACACTACTACGAGCAGTACTTC
>13|.|.|TRBV11-3|TRBJ2-5
CASSFDSQETQYF
TGTGCCAGCAGCTTCGACAGCCAAGAGACCCAGTACTTC
>15|.|.|TRBV25-1|TRBJ2-6
CASSLQGTGANVLTF
TGTGCCAGCAGTCTCCAGGGTACTGGGGCCAACGTCCTGACTTTC
>14|.|.|TRBV7-9|TRBJ1-1
CASSLALAATEAFF
TGTGCCAGCAGCTTAGCGTTGGCGGCCACTGAAGCTTTCTTT
>14|TRBD2|.|TRBV19|TRBJ2-3
CATGTSGRADTQYF
TGTGCCACCGGGACTAGCGGGAGGGCAGATACGCAGTATTTT
>15|.|.|TRBV7-8|TRBJ1-5
CASSLVRAPNQPQHF
TGTGCCAGCAGCTTGGTTAGGGCCCCCAATCAGCCCCAGCATTTT
>14|TRBD2|.|TRBV5-1|TRBJ2-7
CASSLGSGKNEQYF
TGCGCCAGCAGCTTGGGAAGCGGGAAGAACGAGCAGTACTTC
>14|.|few|TRBV5-4|TRBJ1-1
CASSSEVRGQGAFF
TGTGCCAGCAGTTCCGAGGTCCGGGGGCAAGGCGCTTTCTTT
>18|TRBD2|.|TRBV7-2|TRBJ2-1
CASSATWTSGGIYNEQFF
TGTGCCAGCAGCGCCACCTGGACTAGCGGGGGGATCTACAATGAGCAGTTCTTC
>14|.|once|TRBV4-2|TRBJ2-1
CASANSGQNNEQFF
TGTGCCAGCGCGAACTCGGGGCAGAACAATGAGCAGTTCTTC
>13|.|.|TRBV4-2|TRBJ2-2
CASSPREPGELFF
TGTGCCAGCAGCCCCAGGGAGCCCGGGGAGCTGTTTTTT
>14|.|.|TRBV18|TRBJ1-3
CASSPPQNRNTIYF
TGTGCCAGCTCACCACCTCAGAATAGAAACACCATATATTTT
>13|.|few|TRBV5-1|TRBJ2-7
CASSPGSGYEQYF
TGCGCCAGCAGCCCGGGGTCGGGCTACGAGCAGTACTTC
>15|.|.|TRBV5-1|TRBJ2-7
CASSLREFLLYEQYF
TGCGCCAGCAGCTTGCGGGAGTTCCTTTTGTACGAGCAGTACTTC
>17|TRBD2|once|TRBV2|TRBJ2-5
CASSVGETSGGQETQYF
TGTGCCAGCAGTGTCGGGGAGACTAGCGGGGGACAAGAGACCCAGTACTTC
>12|.|once|TRBV27|TRBJ1-2
CASRLVASGYTF
TGTGCCAGCAGGTTGGTGGCCTCCGGCTACACCTTC
>15|TRBD1|.|TRBV14|TRBJ1-1
CASSQERQGRTEAFF
TGTGCCAGCAGCCAAGAGAGACAGGGCCGCACTGAAGCTTTCTTT
>14|TRBD1|.|TRBV7-9|TRBJ1-2
CASSRDRANYGYTF
TGTGCCAGCAGCAGGGACAGGGCCAACTATGGCTACACCTTC
>15|TRBD1|few|TRBV7-2|TRBJ1-2
CASSFPGQGALSYTF
TGTGCCAGCAGTTTTCCGGGACAGGGGGCTTTAAGCTACACCTTC
>15|TRBD2|.|TRBV27|TRBJ2-7
CASSLQLAGALAQYF
TGTGCCAGCAGTTTACAACTAGCGGGGGCGTTGGCGCAGTACTTC
>15|.|.|TRBV5-4|TRBJ1-4
CASSSTAATNEKLFF
TGTGCCAGCAGCTCTACAGCCGCAACTAATGAAAAACTGTTTTTT
>13|.|.|TRBV10-1|TRBJ2-1
CASRSATGNEQFF
TGCGCCAGCAGGTCCGCAACCGGGAATGAGCAGTTCTTC
>13|TRBD1|few|TRBV19|TRBJ1-6
CASTDRGNSPLHF
TGTGCCAGTACGGACAGGGGAAATTCACCCCTCCACTTT
>18|TRBD2|once|TRBV19|TRBJ2-4
CASSEWTSGGVAKNIQYF
TGTGCCAGTAGTGAATGGACTAGCGGGGGTGTAGCCAAAAACATTCAGTACTTC
>13|.|.|TRBV2|TRBJ2-7
CASSDLAPYEQYF
TGTGCCAGCAGTGATTTGGCCCCCTACGAGCAGTACTTC
>13|.|.|TRBV9|TRBJ1-1
CASSVALGTEAFF
TGTGCCAGCAGCGTAGCTTTGGGGACTGAAGCTTTCTTT
>14|.|.|TRBV7-3|TRBJ1-4
CASSPGRESEKLFF
TGTGCCAGCAGCCCGGGCAGGGAGAGTGAAAAACTGTTTTTT
>16|.|.|TRBV7-9|TRBJ2-1
CASSRELWGTYNEQFF
TGTGCCAGCAGCCGCGAACTATGGGGGACCTACAATGAGCAGTTCTTC
>16|TRBD2|once|TRBV4-3|TRBJ2-3
CASSRGAGGRIDTQYF
TGCGCCAGCAGCCGTGGAGCGGGGGGAAGGATAGATACGCAGTATTTT
>15|.|.|TRBV27|TRBJ1-6
CASSLSVGWDSPLHF
TGTGCCAGCAGTTTATCAGTCGGGTGGGATTCACCCCTCCACTTT